This T cell receptor beta chain was documented in a study of blood T cell repertoires in COVID-19. In the original processing: Reference gene primer amplification yielded estimated nucleated cell counts. The assay was immunoSEQ multiplex PCR, and TCRdb's table has in-frame clones only and misses some. The D gene and trimming were derived from the DNA, and the V and J assignments and clone size from that table. The sample includes about 210,000 clones, 81% of them seen just once. The CDR3 consists of 15 residues. The ends were cut back, 3 bases at V and 2 bases at J, with 13 bases in the middle. Looked up from germline, CDR1 is SGHTA and CDR2 is FQGNSA.

Sequencing was performed on PBMCs or T cells enriched from blood (not recorded which). The chain couples TRBV7-2 to TRBJ2-5; D is uncertain. The receptor was derived from a woman aged 50 to 65 with acute COVID-19. CDR3: CASSLRGVTQETQYF. CDR3 coding DNA: TGTGCCAGCAGCTTGCGAGGAGTTACTCAAGAGACCCAGTACTTC.